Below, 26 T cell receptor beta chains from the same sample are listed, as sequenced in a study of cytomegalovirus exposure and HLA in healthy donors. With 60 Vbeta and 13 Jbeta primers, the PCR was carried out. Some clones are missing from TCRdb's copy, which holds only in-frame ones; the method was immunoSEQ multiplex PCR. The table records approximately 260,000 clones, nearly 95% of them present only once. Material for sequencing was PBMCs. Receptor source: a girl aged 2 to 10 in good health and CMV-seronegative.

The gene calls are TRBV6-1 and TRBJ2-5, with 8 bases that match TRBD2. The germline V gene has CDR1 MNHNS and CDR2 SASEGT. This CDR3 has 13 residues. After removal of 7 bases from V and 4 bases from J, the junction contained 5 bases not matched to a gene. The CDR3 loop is CASNGGRTETQYF. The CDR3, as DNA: TGTGCCAGCAACGGCGGGAGGACAGAGACCCAGTACTTC.

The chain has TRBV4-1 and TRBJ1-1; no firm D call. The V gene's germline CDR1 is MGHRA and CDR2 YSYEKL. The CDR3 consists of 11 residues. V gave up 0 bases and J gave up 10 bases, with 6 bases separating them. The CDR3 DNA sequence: TGCGCCAGCAGCCAAGATAGAGTAGCTTTCTTT. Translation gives CASSQDRVAFF.

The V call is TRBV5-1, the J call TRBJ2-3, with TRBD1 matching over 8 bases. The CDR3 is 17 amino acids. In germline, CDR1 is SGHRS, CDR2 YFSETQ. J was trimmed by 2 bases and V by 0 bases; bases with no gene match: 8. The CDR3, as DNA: TGCGCCAGCAGCTTGGATATGAGGACAGGGCTCACAGATACGCAGTATTTT. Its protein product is CASSLDMRTGLTDTQYF.

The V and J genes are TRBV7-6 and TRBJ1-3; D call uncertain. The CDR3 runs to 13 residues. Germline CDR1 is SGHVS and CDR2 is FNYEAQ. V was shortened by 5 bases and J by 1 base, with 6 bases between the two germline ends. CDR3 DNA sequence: TGTGCCAGCAGCCTATCTTCTGGAAACACCATATATTTT. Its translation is CASSLSSGNTIYF. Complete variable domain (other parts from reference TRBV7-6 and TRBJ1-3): GAGVSQSPRYKVTKRGQDVALRCDPISGHVSLYWYRQALGQGPEFLTYFNYEAQQDKSGLPNDRFSAERPEGSISTLTIQRTEQRDSAMYRCASSLSSGNTIYFGEGSWLTVV.

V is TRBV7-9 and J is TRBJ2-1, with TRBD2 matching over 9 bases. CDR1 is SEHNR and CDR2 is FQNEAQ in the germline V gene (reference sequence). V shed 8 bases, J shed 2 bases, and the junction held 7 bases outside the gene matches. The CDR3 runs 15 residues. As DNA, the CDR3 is TGTGCCAGCTCACCGGGACTAGCCCCCTACAATGAGCAGTTCTTC. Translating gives CASSPGLAPYNEQFF. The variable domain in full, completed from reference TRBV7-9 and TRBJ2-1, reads DTGVSQNPRHKITKRGQNVTFRCDPISEHNRLYWYRQTLGQGPEFLTYFQNEAQLEKSRLLSDRFSAERPKGSFSTLEIQRTEQGDSAMYLCASSPGLAPYNEQFFGPGTRLTVL.

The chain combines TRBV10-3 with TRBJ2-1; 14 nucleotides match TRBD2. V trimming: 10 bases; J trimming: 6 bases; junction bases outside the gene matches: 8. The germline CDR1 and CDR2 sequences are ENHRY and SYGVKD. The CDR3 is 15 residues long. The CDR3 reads CATATGLAGVNEQFF. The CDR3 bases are TGTGCCACGGCTACGGGACTAGCGGGGGTCAATGAGCAGTTCTTC.

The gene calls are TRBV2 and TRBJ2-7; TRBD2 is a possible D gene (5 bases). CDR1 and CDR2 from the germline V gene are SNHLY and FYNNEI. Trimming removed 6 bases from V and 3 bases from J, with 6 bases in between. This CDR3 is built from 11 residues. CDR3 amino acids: CASSDYYEQYF. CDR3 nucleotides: TGTGCCAGCAGCGACTACTACGAGCAGTACTTC.

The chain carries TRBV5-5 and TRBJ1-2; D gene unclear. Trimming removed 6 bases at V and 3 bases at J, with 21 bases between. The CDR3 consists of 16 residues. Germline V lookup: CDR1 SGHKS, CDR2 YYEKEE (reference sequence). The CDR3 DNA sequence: TGTGCCAGCAACCCGAGGCAAGCGGCAGCCTACTATGGCTACACCTTC. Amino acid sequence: CASNPRQAAAYYGYTF.

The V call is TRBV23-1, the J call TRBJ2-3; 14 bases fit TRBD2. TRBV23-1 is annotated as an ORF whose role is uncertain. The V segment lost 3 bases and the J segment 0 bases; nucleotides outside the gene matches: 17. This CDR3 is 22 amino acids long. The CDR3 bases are TGCGCCAGCAGTCAGGAGGCGGGGGAGGGACTAGCGGGAGTGGGGAGCACAGATACGCAGTATTTT. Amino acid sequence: CASSQEAGEGLAGVGSTDTQYF.

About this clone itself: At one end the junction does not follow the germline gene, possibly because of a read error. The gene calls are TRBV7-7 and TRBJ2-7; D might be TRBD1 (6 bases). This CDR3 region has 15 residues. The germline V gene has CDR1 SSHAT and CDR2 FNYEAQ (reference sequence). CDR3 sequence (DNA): TGTGCTAGCAGCTTAGGGGTAGGGGGTTCCTACGAGCAGTACTTC. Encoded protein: CASSLGVGGSYEQYF.

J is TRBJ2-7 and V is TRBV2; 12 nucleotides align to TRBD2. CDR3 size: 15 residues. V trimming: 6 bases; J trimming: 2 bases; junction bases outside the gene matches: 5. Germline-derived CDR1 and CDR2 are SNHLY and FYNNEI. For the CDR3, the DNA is TGTGCCAGCAGGGGGCCTAGCGGGGGGGCCTACGAGCAGTACTTC. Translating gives CASRGPSGGAYEQYF.

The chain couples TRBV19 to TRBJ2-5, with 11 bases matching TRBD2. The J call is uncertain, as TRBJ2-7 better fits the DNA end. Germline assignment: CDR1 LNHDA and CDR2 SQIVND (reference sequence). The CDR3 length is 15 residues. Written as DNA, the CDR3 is TGTGCCAGTAGTATTTCTAGCGGGAGGTCCTACGAGCAGTACTTC. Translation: CASSISSGRSYEQYF.

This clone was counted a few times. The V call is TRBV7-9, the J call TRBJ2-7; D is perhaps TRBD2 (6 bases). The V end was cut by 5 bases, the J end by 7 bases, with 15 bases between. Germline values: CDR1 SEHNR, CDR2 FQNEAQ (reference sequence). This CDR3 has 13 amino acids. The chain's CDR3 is CASSPAGLSEQYF. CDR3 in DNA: TGTGCCAGCAGCCCCGCGGGGCTATCGGAGCAGTACTTC.

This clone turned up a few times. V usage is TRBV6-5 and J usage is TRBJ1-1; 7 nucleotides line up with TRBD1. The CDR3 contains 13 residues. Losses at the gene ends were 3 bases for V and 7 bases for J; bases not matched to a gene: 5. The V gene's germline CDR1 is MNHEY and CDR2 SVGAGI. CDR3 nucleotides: TGTGCCAGCAGTTATAACAGGGGCTATGAAGCTTTCTTT. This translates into CASSYNRGYEAFF.

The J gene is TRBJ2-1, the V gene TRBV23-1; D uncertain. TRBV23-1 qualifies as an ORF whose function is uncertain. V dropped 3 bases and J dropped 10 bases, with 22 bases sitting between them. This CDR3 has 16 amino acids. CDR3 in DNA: TGCGCCAGCAGTCACCCTTCAGGTCCCCCCTACTCGGAGCAGTTCTTC. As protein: CASSHPSGPPYSEQFF.

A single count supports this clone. This CDR3 is CASRHMGTGNSPLHF. The DNA of the CDR3 is TGTGCCAGCAGACATATGGGGACAGGGAACTCACCCCTCCACTTT. The J gene is TRBJ1-6, the V gene TRBV6-5; TRBD1 aligns across 9 bases. The germline CDR1 and CDR2 sequences are MNHEY and SVGAGI. V lost 6 bases and J lost 10; bases outside the gene matches: 10. The CDR3 is made up of 15 amino acids.

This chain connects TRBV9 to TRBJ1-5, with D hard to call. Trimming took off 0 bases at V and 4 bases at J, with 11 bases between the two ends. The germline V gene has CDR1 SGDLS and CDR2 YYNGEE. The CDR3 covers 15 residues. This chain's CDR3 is CASSVGIGGNQPQHF. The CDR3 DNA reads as TGTGCCAGCAGCGTAGGAATCGGCGGGAATCAGCCCCAGCATTTT.

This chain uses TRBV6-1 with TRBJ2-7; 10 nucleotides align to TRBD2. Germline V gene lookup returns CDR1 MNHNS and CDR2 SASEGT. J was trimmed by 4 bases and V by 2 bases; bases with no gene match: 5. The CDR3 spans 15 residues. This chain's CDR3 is CASSESGGALYEQYF. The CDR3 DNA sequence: TGTGCCAGCAGTGAAAGCGGGGGGGCCCTGTACGAGCAGTACTTC.

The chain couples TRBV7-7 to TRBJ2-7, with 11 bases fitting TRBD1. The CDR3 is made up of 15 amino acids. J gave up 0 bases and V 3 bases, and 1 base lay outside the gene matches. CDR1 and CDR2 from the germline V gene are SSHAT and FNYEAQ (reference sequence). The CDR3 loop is CASSLGTGGSYEQYF. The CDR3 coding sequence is TGTGCCAGCAGCTTGGGGACAGGGGGCTCCTACGAGCAGTACTTC.

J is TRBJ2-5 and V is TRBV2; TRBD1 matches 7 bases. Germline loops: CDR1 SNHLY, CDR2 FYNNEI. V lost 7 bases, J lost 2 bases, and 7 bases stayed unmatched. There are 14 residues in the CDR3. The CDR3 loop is CASTPGGPQETQYF. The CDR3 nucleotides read TGTGCCAGCACCCCAGGGGGACCTCAAGAGACCCAGTACTTC.

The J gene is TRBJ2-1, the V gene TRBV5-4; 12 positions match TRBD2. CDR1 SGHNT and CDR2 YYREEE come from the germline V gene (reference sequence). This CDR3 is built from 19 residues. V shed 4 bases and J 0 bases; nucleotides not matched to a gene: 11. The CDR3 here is CASSAGLAGGSSSYNEQFF. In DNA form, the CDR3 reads TGTGCCAGCAGCGCCGGGCTAGCGGGAGGGTCGAGCTCCTACAATGAGCAGTTCTTC.

CDR3 loop: CASSGPGVNSPLHF. CDR3 bases: TGCGCCAGCAGTGGCCCAGGGGTGAATTCACCCCTCCACTTT. The chain links TRBV10-1 to TRBJ1-6, with D tentatively TRBD1 (6 bases). The CDR3 spans 14 residues. Germline-derived CDR1 and CDR2 are WNHNN and SYGVQD (reference sequence). V was cut by 4 bases and J by 7 bases, with 11 bases left in between.

The CDR3 reads CSVVGQSKTEAFF. CDR3 DNA: TGCAGCGTTGTTGGACAGTCAAAAACTGAAGCTTTCTTT. The chain combines TRBV29-1 with TRBJ1-1, with D possibly TRBD1 on 6 matching bases. V lost 4 bases, J lost 5 bases, and 14 bases lay in between. Germline lookup yields CDR1 SQVTM and CDR2 ANQGSEA. The CDR3 runs 13 residues. Drawing the rest from reference TRBV29-1 and TRBJ1-1, the complete variable domain is SAVISQKPSRDICQRGTSLTIQCQVDSQVTMMFWYRQQPGQSLTLIATANQGSEATYESGFVIDKFPISRPNLTFSTLTVSNMSPEDSSIYLCSVVGQSKTEAFFGQGTRLTVV.

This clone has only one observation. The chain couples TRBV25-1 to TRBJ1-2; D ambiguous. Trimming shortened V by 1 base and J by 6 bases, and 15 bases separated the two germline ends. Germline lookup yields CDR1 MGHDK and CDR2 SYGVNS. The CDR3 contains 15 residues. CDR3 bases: TGTGCCAGCAGTGAATGGGCCCCGCGCAGAGATGGCTACACCTTC. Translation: CASSEWAPRRDGYTF.

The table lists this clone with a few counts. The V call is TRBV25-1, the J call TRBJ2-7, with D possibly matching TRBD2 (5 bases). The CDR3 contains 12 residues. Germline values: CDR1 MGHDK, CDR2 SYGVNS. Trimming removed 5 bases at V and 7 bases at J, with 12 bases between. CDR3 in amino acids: CASSLEAREQYF. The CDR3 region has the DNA TGTGCCAGCAGTTTGGAGGCAAGGGAGCAGTACTTC.

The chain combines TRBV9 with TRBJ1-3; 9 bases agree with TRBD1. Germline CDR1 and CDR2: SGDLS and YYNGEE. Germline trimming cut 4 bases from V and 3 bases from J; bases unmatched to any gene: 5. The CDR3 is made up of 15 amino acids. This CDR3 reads CASSQQGALGNTIYF. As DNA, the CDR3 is TGTGCCAGCAGCCAACAGGGGGCTCTTGGAAACACCATATATTTT.